Shown below are 13 T cell receptor beta chains from a single sample sequenced in a study of Ad26.COV2.S vaccination and SARS-CoV-2 variants. Only in-frame clones appear in the TCRdb table, and some are missing; sequencing was by immunoSEQ multiplex PCR. The sample has a few hundred thousand clones; around 92% are singletons. Treatment denoted: roughly 19 received Ad26.COV2.S at low or high dose, single or two shots; about five received placebo; per-sample allocation not given. All samples were drawn on day 63, counting from the first vaccine or placebo injection. The sequencing used peripheral blood, collected in a trial of Ad26.COV2.S vaccine versus placebo. These TCRs come from a person between 18 and 59 years old who received the Ad26.COV2.S COVID-19 vaccine or a placebo.

For this clone: An end of the junction does not agree with germline; a read error may underlie this. The chain recombines TRBV19 with TRBJ1-2; 8 nucleotides align to TRBD1. CDR3 length: 14 amino acids. Germline CDR1 and CDR2: LNHDA and SQIVND (reference sequence). CDR3 nucleotide sequence: TGTGCCAGTAGCATAGGACAGGGAGTCTATGGCTACACCTTC. It specifies CASSIGQGVYGYTF.

The chain has TRBV4-2 and TRBJ1-1, with 7 bases aligning to TRBD1. Trimming took 1 base from V and 3 from J; bases not matched to a gene: 5. This CDR3 has 15 amino acids. The germline V gene has CDR1 LGHNA and CDR2 YNFKEQ. CDR3: CASSQVPRGHTEAFF. CDR3 nucleotides: TGTGCCAGCAGCCAAGTCCCGAGGGGGCACACTGAAGCTTTCTTT.

The genes are TRBV19 and TRBJ2-7; 10 bases fit TRBD1. Germline V lookup: CDR1 LNHDA, CDR2 SQIVND (reference sequence). This CDR3 spans 16 amino acids. V trimming: 4 bases; J trimming: 2 bases; junction bases outside the gene matches: 8. The chain's CDR3 is CASSRYGGQGTYEQYF. For the CDR3, the DNA is TGTGCCAGTAGTAGGTACGGGGGACAGGGGACCTACGAGCAGTACTTC.

V and J are TRBV5-4 and TRBJ2-1, with D maybe TRBD2 (6 bases). The CDR3 loop spans 16 amino acids. From germline, CDR1 is SGHNT and CDR2 YYREEE (reference sequence). With 4 bases removed from V and 4 bases from J, the gap between germline ends came to 18 bases. The CDR3 sequence: CASSPKPLGGYNEQFF. DNA for the CDR3: TGTGCCAGCAGCCCAAAACCGCTGGGGGGTTACAATGAGCAGTTCTTC.

This chain's CDR3 is CASSYPGLAGAPSSYEQYF. The CDR3 coding sequence is TGTGCCAGCAGTTACCCCGGACTAGCGGGGGCACCATCATCCTACGAGCAGTACTTC. The V and J genes are TRBV6-2 or TRBV6-3 and TRBJ2-7; 13 bases map to TRBD2. Germline assignment: CDR1 MNHEY and CDR2 SVGEGT. The CDR3 length is 19 residues. Trimming at V came to 2 bases and at J to 1 base, leaving 11 bases not matched to a gene.

This chain connects TRBV30 to TRBJ1-1, with D uncertain. Per the germline V gene, CDR1 is GTSNPN and CDR2 is SVGIG (reference sequence). CDR3 length equals 13 residues. V lost 2 bases, J lost 3 bases, and 10 bases lay in between. The CDR3 DNA sequence: TGTGCCTGGAGTACTCGTCCGGACACTGAAGCTTTCTTT. Protein: CAWSTRPDTEAFF.

This clone was seen more than once but under ten times. J is TRBJ1-5 and V is TRBV18; a weak D match, TRBD1 (6 bases). The CDR3 has 16 amino acids. Trimming stripped 2 bases from V and 5 bases from J, with 16 bases between. Per the germline V gene, CDR1 is KGHSH and CDR2 is LQKENI. The CDR3 coding sequence is TGTGCCAGCTCACCATCGTCAGGGGTTTCACATCAGCCCCAGCATTTT. Translating gives CASSPSSGVSHQPQHF.

The rearrangement joins TRBV13 to TRBJ2-1, with D possibly matching TRBD2 (6 bases). The V end lost 2 bases, the J end lost 8 bases, and 28 bases lay between the germline ends. This CDR3 comprises 19 residues. The germline gives CDR1 PRHDT, CDR2 FYEKMQ (reference sequence). DNA of the CDR3: TGTGCCAGCAGCTTAACGGGGAACTTCCAGGGATCATGGGGGGATGAGCAGTTCTTC. Residues: CASSLTGNFQGSWGDEQFF.

This chain joins TRBV2 and TRBJ2-3; TRBD1 agrees at 9 bases. CDR3 length equals 16 residues. Germline V gives CDR1 SNHLY, CDR2 FYNNEI. V lost 11 bases and J lost 1; bases outside the gene matches: 13. CDR3 nucleotide sequence: TGTGCCTGGACAGGGGAGAGACTTTTCGGCACAGATACGCAGTATTTT. Its translation is CAWTGERLFGTDTQYF. The whole variable domain, remainder taken from reference TRBV2 and TRBJ2-3, is EPEVTQTPSHQVTQMGQEVILRCVPISNHLYFYWYRQILGQKVEFLVSFYNNEISEKSEIFDDQFSVERPDGSNFTLKIRSTKLEDSAMYFCAWTGERLFGTDTQYFGPGTRLTVL.

The chain has TRBV18 and TRBJ1-2, with 7 bases lining up with TRBD1. The CDR3 is 16 residues long. V dropped 1 base and J dropped 6; count of bases not matched to a gene: 11. CDR1 and CDR2 from the germline V gene are KGHSH and LQKENI. CDR3 sequence (DNA): TGTGCCAGCTCACCACGTACAGGGGCGACTAGTGATGGCTACACCTTC. Encoded protein: CASSPRTGATSDGYTF.

This clone was detected once. CDR3 sequence (DNA): TGTGCCAGTATTACGAGGGCAGACTACGAGCAGTACTTC. It translates to CASITRADYEQYF. The chain recombines TRBV7-9 with TRBJ2-7; tentatively, D is TRBD2 (5 bases). CDR1 SEHNR and CDR2 FQNEAQ come from the germline V gene (reference sequence). Between the trimmed V and J ends, which lost 9 bases and 3 bases, there was a span of 15 bases. The CDR3 spans 13 residues. The full variable domain, with the rest looked up from reference TRBV7-9 and TRBJ2-7, is DTGVSQNPRHKITKRGQNVTFRCDPISEHNRLYWYRQTLGQGPEFLTYFQNEAQLEKSRLLSDRFSAERPKGSFSTLEIQRTEQGDSAMYLCASITRADYEQYFGPGTRLTVT.

This chain uses TRBV7-8 with TRBJ2-7; 7 positions agree with TRBD2. CDR1 is SGHVS and CDR2 is FQNEAQ in the germline V gene. J gave up 2 bases and V 3 bases, and 4 bases lay outside the gene matches. The CDR3 runs to 14 residues. The CDR3 bases are TGTGCCAGCAGCTTTGGGGGGGTGACCTACGAGCAGTACTTC. It is translated as CASSFGGVTYEQYF. Combining the CDR3 with reference TRBV7-8 and TRBJ2-7 gives the whole variable domain GAGVSQSPRYKVAKRGQDVALRCDPISGHVSLFWYQQALGQGPEFLTYFQNEAQLDKSGLPSDRFFAERPEGSVSTLKIQRTQQEDSAVYLCASSFGGVTYEQYFGPGTRLTVT.

This clone was counted between two and nine times. The chain joins TRBV7-9 to TRBJ1-3; 9 bases agree with TRBD1. The CDR3 runs to 15 residues. Trimming took 4 bases from V and 3 from J; bases not matched to a gene: 4. CDR1 and CDR2 from the germline V gene are SEHNR and FQNEAQ (reference sequence). The CDR3 region has the DNA TGTGCCAGCAGCTCTACAGGGGGCATTGGAAACACCATATATTTT. As protein: CASSSTGGIGNTIYF.